One and the same sample provided the 22 T cell receptor beta chains below, sequenced in a study of CD8 T cells in Susac syndrome. An amount of RNA that ranged from roughly 0.5 to 1 ug was reverse transcribed with random hexamers. TCRdb ran MiXCR on the immunoSEQ multiplex PCR reads and lists one entry per CDR3 protein. There are 250,000 to 300,000 distinct CDR3 sequences in the sample; 70% to 90% occur only once, and 0.2% to 0.25% lies in the top ten. The source material was CD8+ T cells from PBMCs. The source is a human donor with multiple sclerosis.

In regard to this clonotype: Just one base apart from a much larger clone, this may be a read error. The CDR3: CASSLSWSSYNEQFF. The CDR3 nucleotides read TGTGCCAGCAGCTTATCGTGGAGCTCCTACAATGAGCAGTTCTTC. V and J are TRBV7-3 and TRBJ2-1; no firm D call. V was clipped by 2 bases and J by 0 bases, with 8 bases between them. Germline CDR1 is SGHTA and CDR2 is FQGTGA. There are 15 residues in the CDR3.

The rearrangement joins TRBV6-2 or TRBV6-3 to TRBJ2-2; D unclear. CDR3 length: 15 residues. Germline V gene lookup returns CDR1 MNHEY and CDR2 SVGEGT. V was cut by 2 bases and J by 3 bases, with 10 bases left in between. The CDR3 region has the DNA TGTGCCAGCAGTTACGATGTAGCCTACACCGGGGAGCTGTTTTTT. Translated: CASSYDVAYTGELFF.

V and J are TRBV5-1 and TRBJ2-4; 7 nucleotides agree with TRBD1. The CDR3 loop spans 16 amino acids. Unmatched junction bases numbered 6, after V lost 2 bases and J lost 1 base. In germline, CDR1 is SGHRS, CDR2 YFSETQ. CDR3 residues: CASSLQAQGAKNIQYF. The CDR3, as DNA: TGCGCCAGCAGCTTACAGGCACAGGGGGCCAAAAACATTCAGTACTTC.

The rearrangement joins TRBV6-2 or TRBV6-3 to TRBJ2-7, with D perhaps assigned TRBD1 or TRBD2 (5 bases each). Germline CDR1 is MNHEY and CDR2 is SVGEGT. The CDR3 runs to 16 residues. V was pared by 4 bases and J by 2 bases, with 18 bases between. In nucleotides, the CDR3 is TGTGCCAGCAGTTCCCATGGCGAATTGGGGGCCTACGAGCAGTACTTC. This translates into CASSSHGELGAYEQYF.

Here the CDR3 DNA reads TGTGCCACCAGCAGAGATTCACAGACTGGCTACACCTTC. Residues: CATSRDSQTGYTF. The chain recombines TRBV15 with TRBJ1-2; D is unresolved. CDR1 LNHNV and CDR2 YYDKDF come from the germline V gene (reference sequence). V gave up 0 bases and J gave up 7 bases, with 9 bases separating them. The CDR3 runs 13 residues.

The chain recombines TRBV5-1 with TRBJ2-1, with D possibly TRBD1 on 6 matching bases. This CDR3 comprises 16 residues. The V end was cut by 0 bases, the J end by 1 base, with 11 bases between. Germline CDR1 reads SGHRS; CDR2 reads YFSETQ. CDR3 protein: CASSLGGQMSYNEQFF. DNA of the CDR3: TGCGCCAGCAGCTTGGGCGGACAGATGTCCTACAATGAGCAGTTCTTC.

The chain uses TRBV7-2 and TRBJ2-1; TRBD2 matches at 11 bases. V trimming: 0 bases; J trimming: 3 bases; junction bases outside the gene matches: 7. Per germline, CDR1 SGHTA and CDR2 FQGNSA. This CDR3 has 18 residues. The CDR3 spells CASSLAGLAVDDYNEQFF. As DNA, the CDR3 is TGTGCCAGCAGCTTAGCGGGACTAGCGGTTGACGACTACAATGAGCAGTTCTTC. The whole variable domain, filled in from reference TRBV7-2 and TRBJ2-1, reads GAGVSQSPSNKVTEKGKDVELRCDPISGHTALYWYRQSLGQGLEFLIYFQGNSAPDKSGLPSDRFSAERTGGSVSTLTIQRTQQEDSAVYLCASSLAGLAVDDYNEQFFGPGTRLTVL.

This chain connects TRBV7-9 to TRBJ2-1; D not certain. Germline loops: CDR1 SEHNR, CDR2 FQNEAQ (reference sequence). CDR3 size: 15 residues. The V end was cut by 3 bases, the J end by 4 bases, with 13 bases between. Here the CDR3 reads CASSFEVGSYNEQFF. The DNA of the CDR3 is TGTGCCAGCAGCTTTGAGGTCGGGTCATACAATGAGCAGTTCTTC.

The sample holds a few counts of this clonotype. The genes are TRBV7-9 and TRBJ2-7; D is unresolved. CDR3 length equals 13 residues. Trimming removed 4 bases from V and 5 bases from J, with 12 bases in between. Germline CDR1 and CDR2: SEHNR and FQNEAQ (reference sequence). The CDR3 sequence is CASSSSEENEQYF. DNA for the CDR3: TGTGCCAGCAGCTCCAGCGAGGAAAACGAGCAGTACTTC.

The V call is TRBV7-9, the J call TRBJ2-1; TRBD2 matches 11 bases. This CDR3 comprises 16 residues. V lost 0 bases, J lost 6 bases, and 4 bases stayed unmatched. In germline, CDR1 is SEHNR, CDR2 FQNEAQ (reference sequence). CDR3 bases: TGTGCCAGCAGCTTAGCGGTGGGACTAGCGGCCAATGAGCAGTTCTTC. Amino acid sequence: CASSLAVGLAANEQFF.

The chain employs TRBV4-1 and TRBJ1-1; 8 bases are shared with TRBD1. CDR3 length: 15 amino acids. Germline CDR1 is MGHRA and CDR2 is YSYEKL. The V gene end was trimmed by 2 bases and the J gene end by 4 bases; junction bases not matched to a gene: 6. CDR3 region: CASSQTGQGSTEAFF. As DNA, the CDR3 is TGCGCCAGCAGCCAAACAGGACAGGGATCCACTGAAGCTTTCTTT.

The V and J genes are TRBV5-1 and TRBJ2-7; D unresolved. This CDR3 is 14 amino acids long. CDR1 is SGHRS and CDR2 is YFSETQ in the germline V gene. V lost 0 bases to trimming and J lost 5 bases, with 12 bases between them. The DNA of the CDR3 is TGCGCCAGCAGCTTGGCGGTAAGGCCCCACGAGCAGTACTTC. Amino acids: CASSLAVRPHEQYF.

This clonotype came up a few times. The chain links TRBV15 to TRBJ1-1; no clear D. The germline V and J ends were trimmed by 4 bases and 0 bases, with 3 bases remaining between them. The length of the CDR3 is 12 residues. The germline V gene has CDR1 LNHNV and CDR2 YYDKDF (reference sequence). CDR3 in DNA: TGTGCCACCAGCACTCTGAACACTGAAGCTTTCTTT. It is translated as CATSTLNTEAFF.

V is TRBV7-9 and J is TRBJ2-7, with a weak D call TRBD2 (5 bases). Germline loops: CDR1 SEHNR, CDR2 FQNEAQ (reference sequence). Between the trimmed V and J ends, which lost 4 bases and 0 bases, there was a span of 16 bases. There are 16 residues in the CDR3. CDR3 DNA sequence: TGTGCCAGCAGCTCCAGGAGGACGGGGAGCTCCTACGAGCAGTACTTC. Translating gives CASSSRRTGSSYEQYF.

The V gene is TRBV20-1, the J gene TRBJ1-2; a possible D gene is TRBD1 (6 bases). Germline CDR1 and CDR2: DFQATT and SNEGSKA (reference sequence). This CDR3 has 16 residues. The ends were cut back, 1 base at V and 4 bases at J, with 19 bases in the middle. The CDR3 loop is CSARGQGPPVTYGYTF. The CDR3 region has the DNA TGCAGTGCTAGAGGTCAGGGGCCCCCCGTCACCTATGGCTACACCTTC.

This clonotype was recorded a few times. The chain combines TRBV6-2 or TRBV6-3 with TRBJ2-7; 7 bases match TRBD1. CDR3 length: 16 amino acids. J lost 3 bases, V lost 0 bases, and 8 bases had no gene match. Germline values: CDR1 MNHEY, CDR2 SVGEGT. As DNA, the CDR3 is TGTGCCAGCAGTTACTCGTCGAGGGACAGTGTCTACGAGCAGTACTTC. Residues: CASSYSSRDSVYEQYF.

The J gene is TRBJ1-5, the V gene TRBV12-3 or TRBV12-4; D not certain. Trimming removed 5 bases at V and 7 bases at J, with 15 bases between. The CDR3 totals 14 residues. The CDR3 DNA sequence: TGTGCCAGCAGTCCCCCCCCAGGTGGACAGCCCCAGCATTTT. It specifies CASSPPPGGQPQHF.

The chain joins TRBV30 to TRBJ1-1, with no clear D. The CDR3 length is 16 residues. With 4 bases removed from V and 6 bases from J, the gap between germline ends came to 24 bases. Germline lookup yields CDR1 GTSNPN and CDR2 SVGIG (reference sequence). The CDR3 nucleotides are TGTGCCTGGAAACCTACAATAGGTGGTAGGGCGGCTGAAGCTTTCTTT. Protein sequence: CAWKPTIGGRAAEAFF.

The gene calls are TRBV4-1 and TRBJ2-7, with D tentatively TRBD2 (5 bases). Germline V lookup: CDR1 MGHRA, CDR2 YSYEKL. The V gene lost 0 bases and the J gene lost 2 bases, with 11 bases spanning the gap. This CDR3 spans 15 amino acids. The CDR3 bases are TGCGCCAGCAGCCAAGATGGGCTAGCCGCCTACGAGCAGTACTTC. Its translation is CASSQDGLAAYEQYF.

V and J are TRBV12-3 or TRBV12-4 and TRBJ1-1; 8 nucleotides line up with TRBD1. V lost 5 bases, J lost 11 bases, and 4 bases stayed unmatched. The CDR3 spans 11 residues. The CDR3 nucleotides are TGTGCCAGCAGTACAGGGGGTGATGCTTTCTTT. The encoded protein is CASSTGGDAFF.

The chain combines TRBV12-3 or TRBV12-4 with TRBJ2-3; D might be TRBD2 (6 bases). Trimming shortened V by 1 base and J by 5 bases, and 13 bases separated the two germline ends. This CDR3 has 15 amino acids. This CDR3 is CASSLVRGNGDTQYF. The CDR3 DNA is TGTGCCAGCAGTTTAGTACGGGGGAATGGAGATACGCAGTATTTT.

V is TRBV5-8 and J is TRBJ2-5, with D unclear. V lost 1 base and J lost 2, with 9 bases in between. The CDR3 has 14 residues. Germline lookup yields CDR1 SGHTS and CDR2 YDEGEE. This CDR3 is CASSLLQTQETQYF. Written as DNA, the CDR3 is TGTGCCAGCAGCTTGCTCCAGACTCAAGAGACCCAGTACTTC.